Listed below are T cell receptor beta chains from one sample, sequenced in a study of regulatory T cells in long-lasting Graves disease. One entry per CDR3 protein, called by TCRdb with MiXCR from the multiplex PCR reads. The sample shows about 450,000 distinct CDR3 sequences, 20% to 25% of them seen only once. The sequencing here drew on peripheral blood mononuclear cells (PBMCs), taken when the disease was refractory, from a patient treated with antithyroid drugs. These TCRs come from a female donor with Graves disease. Both conserved end residues are part of each CDR3. The D gene is left open where the match is weak. The size entry is marked missing in some rows and otherwise reads once, few, many or a size class.

- | TRBJ1-2 | TRBV2 | 13 | many | CASINRWTGGYTF | TGTGCCAGCATTAACCGTTGGACGGGGGGCTACACCTTC
- | TRBJ1-6 | TRBV28 | 13 | many | CASSLSPGSPLHF | TGTGCCAGCAGTTTATCGCCAGGTTCACCCCTCCACTTT
TRBD1 | TRBJ1-2 | TRBV6-2/TRBV6-3 | 13 | many | CASSGTGEYGYTF | TGTGCCAGCAGCGGTACAGGGGAGTATGGCTACACCTTC
- | TRBJ2-2 | TRBV20-1 | 16 | once | CSARDEGEGITGELFF | TGCAGTGCTAGAGATGAGGGGGAGGGCATCACCGGGGAGCTGTTTTTT
TRBD1 | TRBJ2-7 | TRBV28 | 14 | many | CASRGTGLSYEQYF | TGTGCCAGCCGCGGGACAGGGCTTTCCTACGAGCAGTACTTC
- | TRBJ1-2 | TRBV19 | 13 | - | CASRRTWDYGYTF | TGTGCCAGTAGACGCACATGGGACTATGGCTACACCTTC
- | TRBJ2-7 | TRBV7-2 | 14 | few | CASSLPSGPYEQYF | TGTGCCAGCAGCTTACCGAGTGGCCCCTACGAGCAGTACTTC
- | TRBJ2-5 | TRBV9 | 13 | - | CASSVDTQETQYF | TGTGCCAGCAGCGTAGATACCCAAGAGACCCAGTACTTC
- | TRBJ1-2 | TRBV28 | 15 | many | CASSGPGPRDYGYTF | TGTGCCAGCAGTGGACCGGGACCGCGGGACTATGGCTACACCTTC
- | TRBJ1-5 | TRBV19 | 13 | - | CASSWGYNQPQHF | TGTGCCAGTAGTTGGGGGTACAATCAGCCCCAGCATTTT
- | TRBJ1-1 | TRBV7-9 | 14 | - | CASSLVHMNTEAFF | TGTGCCAGCAGCTTAGTTCACATGAACACTGAAGCTTTCTTT
- | TRBJ2-7 | TRBV29-1 | 11 | few | CSAEDYYEQYF | TGCAGCGCCGAGGACTACTACGAGCAGTACTTC
- | TRBJ2-7 | TRBV3-1 | 11 | - | CASSQLDEQYF | TGTGCCAGCAGCCAATTAGACGAGCAGTACTTC
TRBD1 | TRBJ2-7 | TRBV29-1 | 12 | many | CSVTGGPYEQYF | TGCAGCGTGACAGGGGGTCCCTACGAGCAGTACTTC
- | TRBJ2-7 | TRBV6-1 | 16 | many | CASRTGDSLSSYEQYF | TGTGCCAGCAGGACCGGAGACAGCTTAAGCTCCTACGAGCAGTACTTC
- | TRBJ1-5 | TRBV5-1 | 15 | - | CASSWTPGPIQPQHF | TGCGCCAGCAGCTGGACCCCAGGACCTATTCAGCCCCAGCATTTT
- | TRBJ2-5 | TRBV5-4 | 14 | many | CASSLGVALETQYF | TGTGCCAGCAGCTTGGGGGTAGCGTTGGAGACCCAGTACTTC
TRBD1 | TRBJ2-2 | TRBV10-3 | 16 | - | CAISLPTGGATGELFF | TGTGCCATCAGCCTACCCACAGGGGGTGCCACCGGGGAGCTGTTTTTT
- | TRBJ2-2 | TRBV7-9 | 14 | - | CASSLAGGVGELFF | TGTGCCAGCAGCTTAGCAGGCGGGGTAGGGGAGCTGTTTTTT
- | TRBJ1-1 | TRBV29-1 | 14 | - | CSVDSYPIFAEAFF | TGCAGCGTTGATTCTTACCCCATTTTCGCTGAAGCTTTCTTT
- | TRBJ2-1 | TRBV2 | 11 | few | CASSTSNEQFF | TGTGCCAGCAGTACGAGTAATGAGCAGTTCTTC
- | TRBJ2-6 | TRBV6-2/TRBV6-3 | 16 | - | CASTRTEFSGANVLTF | TGTGCCAGCACCAGGACAGAATTCTCTGGGGCCAACGTCCTGACTTTC
TRBD1 | TRBJ2-7 | TRBV19 | 15 | - | CASSRGWDRGYEQYF | TGTGCCAGTAGTCGAGGTTGGGACAGGGGCTACGAGCAGTACTTC
- | TRBJ1-5 | TRBV5-8 | 13 | - | CASSLAGRQVQHF | TGTGCCAGCAGCTTGGCCGGGCGTCAAGTCCAGCATTTT
- | TRBJ2-7 | TRBV4-1 | 13 | - | CASSQVPPTEQYF | TGCGCCAGCAGCCAAGTTCCCCCAACCGAGCAGTACTTC
- | TRBJ2-2 | TRBV7-6 | 13 | - | CASSLGEHGELFF | TGTGCCAGCAGCTTAGGGGAACACGGGGAGCTGTTTTTT
TRBD1 | TRBJ1-1 | TRBV25-1 | 14 | many | CASVKQGWNTEAFF | TGTGCCAGCGTTAAACAGGGGTGGAACACTGAAGCTTTCTTT
TRBD2 | TRBJ2-5 | TRBV20-1 | 15 | many | CSATGLAGGRETQYF | TGCAGTGCTACCGGACTAGCGGGAGGAAGAGAGACCCAGTACTTC
- | TRBJ2-7 | TRBV28 | 14 | many | CASSTGPTSYEQYF | TGTGCCAGCAGCACCGGGCCCACTAGCTACGAGCAGTACTTC
TRBD2 | TRBJ2-2 | TRBV5-5 | 15 | - | CARRLAGGRPGELFF | TGTGCCAGGAGACTAGCGGGAGGGAGACCCGGGGAGCTGTTTTTT
TRBD2 | TRBJ2-5 | TRBV7-2 | 14 | - | CASSPGLAVETQYF | TGTGCCAGCAGCCCCGGACTAGCGGTAGAGACCCAGTACTTC
- | TRBJ1-2 | TRBV2 | 13 | many | CASTQVRGYGYTF | TGTGCCAGCACCCAAGTTAGAGGGTATGGCTACACCTTC
- | TRBJ1-2 | TRBV6-1 | 14 | - | CASKHTQGGYGYTF | TGTGCCAGCAAACATACACAGGGAGGGTATGGCTACACCTTC
- | TRBJ1-3 | TRBV2 | 16 | - | CASSEIRASSGNTIYF | TGTGCCAGCAGTGAAATCAGGGCCAGCTCTGGAAACACCATATATTTT
- | TRBJ2-7 | TRBV6-1 | 14 | - | CASRTTGGGYEQYF | TGTGCCAGCAGGACCACAGGGGGGGGGTACGAGCAGTACTTC
- | TRBJ1-1 | TRBV19 | 14 | - | CASSIVPSSTEAFF | TGTGCCAGTAGTATCGTGCCGTCCTCCACTGAAGCTTTCTTT
TRBD1 | TRBJ2-5 | TRBV7-9 | 15 | few | CASSLWTGGQETQYF | TGTGCCAGCAGCTTATGGACAGGGGGTCAAGAGACCCAGTACTTC
- | TRBJ1-2 | TRBV6-1 | 15 | many | CASRANSNLGYGYTF | TGTGCCAGCAGGGCCAACAGCAACTTAGGGTATGGCTACACCTTC
TRBD1 | TRBJ2-3 | TRBV20-1 | 14 | - | CSATGQEGTDTQYF | TGCAGTGCAACCGGACAGGAGGGCACAGATACGCAGTATTTT
- | TRBJ1-1 | TRBV28 | 14 | many | CASSATARGTEAFF | TGTGCCAGCAGTGCGACAGCCCGGGGCACTGAAGCTTTCTTT
- | TRBJ1-1 | TRBV30 | 14 | few | CAWSPRGGAAEAFF | TGTGCCTGGAGCCCCCGTGGGGGGGCAGCTGAAGCTTTCTTT
TRBD1 | TRBJ2-7 | TRBV28 | 16 | many | CASSSAAGGEVDEQYF | TGTGCCAGCAGTTCGGCTGCAGGGGGCGAAGTTGACGAGCAGTACTTC
TRBD2 | TRBJ2-3 | TRBV30 | 14 | few | CAGSAGGPTDTQYF | TGTGCCGGAAGCGCGGGAGGGCCAACAGATACGCAGTATTTT
TRBD1 | TRBJ2-7 | TRBV2 | 12 | - | CASTGQGHEQYF | TGTGCCAGCACCGGACAGGGCCACGAGCAGTACTTC
- | TRBJ2-5 | TRBV5-4 | 14 | few | CASSSWRGRETQYF | TGTGCCAGCAGCTCCTGGCGAGGGCGGGAGACCCAGTACTTC
- | TRBJ1-5 | TRBV12-3/TRBV12-4 | 13 | many | CASSQTENQPQHF | TGTGCCAGCAGCCAGACAGAGAATCAGCCCCAGCATTTT
- | TRBJ2-7 | TRBV2 | 12 | few | CASSEDTYERYF | TGTGCCAGCAGTGAAGATACCTACGAGCGGTACTTC
- | TRBJ1-1 | TRBV18 | 14 | few | CASSPQDVNTEAFF | TGTGCCAGCTCACCACAGGATGTGAACACTGAAGCTTTCTTT